This T cell receptor beta chain is from a study of T-cell memory formation after mild COVID-19. For the study at large: For the most part, TCR clusters were specific to one donor. Whole-study results and caveats: Pre-infection memory held some responding clones, suggesting pre-existing cross-reactive T cells responded.

This clonotype was counted a few times. The antigen remains undetermined. MiXCR was run by TCRdb on the 5' RACE reads, yielding one entry per CDR3 protein. Among roughly 580,000 distinct CDR3 sequences listed, about 20% were seen once. Germline V gene sequence: CDR1 SGHRS, CDR2 YFSETQ. This CDR3 spans 16 amino acids. With 4 bases clipped from V and 2 bases from J, the junction kept 5 bases outside the gene matches. The chain has TRBV5-1 and TRBJ2-3, with 12 bases aligning to TRBD2. The receptor comes from an adult woman who had mild COVID-19 (a few samples of this study predate the infection). Cell type and time point are not known. Sequenced material: PBMCs or a T cell subset sorted from them (not recorded which). The chain's CDR3 is CASSPRTSGITDTQYF. Here the CDR3 DNA reads TGCGCCAGCAGCCCCCGGACTAGCGGGATCACAGATACGCAGTATTTT.